The T cell receptor (beta chain) described here comes from a study of T cell responses to AZD1222 COVID-19 vaccine. Study-wide points: Vaccine-related CD4 TCRs covered spike, predominating at 160-218 and 743-854. There were mostly white British donors and more females than males, and clonal diversity was possibly underestimated. It was only after the peak T cell response that any repertoires were sampled.

V was pared by 5 bases and J by 6 bases, with 8 bases of the junction left unmatched. CDR3 length: 16 amino acids. CDR1 and CDR2 from the germline V gene are SEHNR and FQNEAQ (reference sequence). Sequenced by immunoSEQ multiplex PCR; TCRdb stores in-frame clones only, minus some. The sample holds roughly 170,000 clones, about 92% seen once. To note about this clone: Its antigen is not identified.

The material sequenced was peripheral blood, taken on day 0 of AZD1222 vaccination. This receptor was obtained from an adult in good health. The chain is built from TRBV7-9 and TRBJ1-6; 9 nucleotides align to TRBD1. The CDR3 here is CASSKNPGQGNSPLHF. DNA for the CDR3: TGTGCCAGCAGCAAAAATCCGGGACAGGGTAATTCACCCCTCCACTTT.